The 23 T cell receptor beta chains reported below all come from one sample, sequenced in a study of CXCR3-negative and CXCR3-positive naive CD8 T cells. Study-wide results and caveats: Naive cells that were CXCR3-positive had more hydrophobic TRB CDR3s (compared with CXCR3-negative naive cells).

UMI-labeled 5' RACE TRB cDNA libraries were prepared from the cells. Each CDR3 protein gets one entry in TCRdb, which reprocessed the 5' RACE reads and gives no DNA. This repertoire includes about 130,000 distinct CDR3 sequences. Which antigens these TCRs recognize remains unknown. Sequenced material: naive CXCR3+ CD8+ T cells from blood. Subset in this sample: CD45RO-CCR7+CD27+CD95- naive CD8+ T cells expressing CXCR3 (TNR3+). The receptor set was obtained from a human donor in good health. Some clones in this sample may be carry-over from other donors' samples.

This sequence joins TRBV6-5 and TRBJ1-2; TCRdb names TRBD1, which stays unverified in the absence of DNA. CDR3 length: 12 residues. Germline CDR1 is MNHEY and CDR2 is SVGAGI. CDR3 region: CASSWTGEGYTF.

V gene TRBV18 combines with J gene TRBJ2-1; the TRBD1 assignment by TCRdb is unverifiable without DNA. The CDR3 extends over 14 amino acids. Per germline, CDR1 KGHSH and CDR2 LQKENI. The CDR3 sequence is CASSPDMPYNEQFF.

The CDR3: CAWSAGASGNTIYF. The V and J genes are TRBV30 and TRBJ1-3; TCRdb calls TRBD1, which cannot be checked without DNA. CDR3 length equals 14 residues. Germline V gives CDR1 GTSNPN, CDR2 SVGIG (reference sequence).

The chain couples TRBV7-6 to TRBJ2-5. From germline, CDR1 is SGHVS and CDR2 FNYEAQ. This CDR3 has 13 amino acids. The CDR3 is CASRPTPVETQYF.

The rearrangement uses TRBV2 and TRBJ2-3; the TRBD2 assignment by TCRdb is unverifiable without DNA. The CDR3 contains 16 residues. Germline V CDR1 and CDR2: SNHLY, FYNNEI. CDR3 sequence: CASSDLTSGGPDTQYF.

This chain uses TRBV14 with TRBJ2-3. Germline V gene lookup returns CDR1 SGHDN and CDR2 FVKESK. The CDR3 is 13 residues long. CDR3 protein: CASSLTAPDTQYF.

The chain recombines TRBV7-6 with TRBJ1-5; TCRdb selects TRBD1, and the lack of DNA leaves this call unchecked. This CDR3 has 14 amino acids. CDR1 SGHVS and CDR2 FNYEAQ come from the germline V gene. Here the CDR3 reads CASSLQGPNQPQHF.

This sequence joins TRBV5-5 and TRBJ1-2. The germline gives CDR1 SGHKS, CDR2 YYEKEE (reference sequence). This CDR3 is built from 14 residues. The CDR3: CASSLVRGSYGYTF. Full variable domain (missing parts from reference TRBV5-5 and TRBJ1-2): DAGVTQSPTHLIKTRGQQVTLRCSPISGHKSVSWYQQVLGQGPQFIFQYYEKEERGRGNFPDRFSARQFPNYSSELNVNALLLGDSALYLCASSLVRGSYGYTFGSGTRLTVV.

The chain recombines TRBV20-1 with TRBJ2-2; TCRdb lists TRBD1, though no DNA is available to test this call. The CDR3 spans 16 residues. In germline, CDR1 is DFQATT, CDR2 SNEGSKA (reference sequence). The CDR3 loop reads CSARDLGTESTGELFF.

J is TRBJ1-2 and V is TRBV29-1; TCRdb reports TRBD1, a call that lacks DNA to check it against. This CDR3 contains 14 residues. The germline V gene encodes CDR1 SQVTM and CDR2 ANQGSEA. The CDR3 sequence is CSVAPRGRWNGYTF.

This chain uses TRBV12-3 or TRBV12-4 with TRBJ1-1; TCRdb picks TRBD1, but there is no DNA to check that call. The CDR3 is 13 amino acids. The CDR3 here is CASSSGTATEAFF.

This chain joins TRBV5-1 and TRBJ2-1. Germline CDR1 is SGHRS and CDR2 is YFSETQ. This CDR3 spans 15 amino acids. The CDR3: CASINIRGSYNEQFF.

The chain employs TRBV5-1 and TRBJ2-2; absent DNA, TCRdb's TRBD2 call cannot be checked. The CDR3 spans 16 residues. The germline V gene has CDR1 SGHRS and CDR2 YFSETQ. The CDR3 region is CASSWARERNTGELFF.

This chain links TRBV15 with TRBJ2-5; no DNA is available, so the TRBD2 call from TCRdb remains unchecked. This CDR3 comprises 16 residues. Germline-derived CDR1 and CDR2 are LNHNV and YYDKDF (reference sequence). The chain's CDR3 is CATSIRTSGSDETQYF.

This sequence joins TRBV9 and TRBJ2-1. Germline CDR1 SGDLS, CDR2 YYNGEE. This CDR3 comprises 14 residues. The CDR3 sequence: CASSVEASYNEQFF.

The chain uses TRBV6-6 and TRBJ1-1; TCRdb calls TRBD1, which cannot be checked without DNA. The CDR3 contains 11 residues. CDR1 and CDR2 from the germline V gene are MNHNY and SVGAGI (reference sequence). The CDR3 region is CASRGVSEAFF.

The V gene is TRBV14, the J gene TRBJ2-3. CDR1 and CDR2 from the germline V gene are SGHDN and FVKESK. The CDR3 loop spans 14 amino acids. CDR3 amino acids: CASSQHRAADTQYF.

The chain employs TRBV12-3 or TRBV12-4 and TRBJ2-3; TCRdb outputs TRBD2, but without DNA this stays unchecked. This CDR3 region has 15 residues. CDR3 in amino acids: CASSPTSTSTDTQYF.

The chain carries TRBV5-6 and TRBJ2-5; TCRdb indicates TRBD1, and absent DNA this call remains unverified. The CDR3 runs to 16 residues. Germline loops: CDR1 SGHDT, CDR2 YYEEEE. CDR3 protein: CASSLSAGGLGETQYF.

The chain combines TRBV4-1 with TRBJ2-1. The CDR3 covers 14 residues. CDR1 and CDR2 from the germline V gene are MGHRA and YSYEKL. CDR3 sequence reads: CASSQDRQYNEQFF.

This rearrangement joins TRBV15 to TRBJ2-1; TCRdb's D call of TRBD1 is untestable without DNA. Germline CDR1 is LNHNV and CDR2 is YYDKDF (reference sequence). The CDR3 is 15 residues long. CDR3 sequence reads: CATSSHRGAGDEQFF.

This CDR3 is CAIQTGGPGELFF. This rearrangement joins TRBV12-3 or TRBV12-4 to TRBJ2-2; the TCRdb call, TRBD1, lacks DNA for checking. The CDR3 covers 13 residues.

This chain joins TRBV4-1 and TRBJ2-1; TCRdb's D call, TRBD2, is unchecked because there is no DNA. Germline lookup yields CDR1 MGHRA and CDR2 YSYEKL. CDR3 length equals 13 residues. The CDR3 spells CASSQGGSTEQFF.